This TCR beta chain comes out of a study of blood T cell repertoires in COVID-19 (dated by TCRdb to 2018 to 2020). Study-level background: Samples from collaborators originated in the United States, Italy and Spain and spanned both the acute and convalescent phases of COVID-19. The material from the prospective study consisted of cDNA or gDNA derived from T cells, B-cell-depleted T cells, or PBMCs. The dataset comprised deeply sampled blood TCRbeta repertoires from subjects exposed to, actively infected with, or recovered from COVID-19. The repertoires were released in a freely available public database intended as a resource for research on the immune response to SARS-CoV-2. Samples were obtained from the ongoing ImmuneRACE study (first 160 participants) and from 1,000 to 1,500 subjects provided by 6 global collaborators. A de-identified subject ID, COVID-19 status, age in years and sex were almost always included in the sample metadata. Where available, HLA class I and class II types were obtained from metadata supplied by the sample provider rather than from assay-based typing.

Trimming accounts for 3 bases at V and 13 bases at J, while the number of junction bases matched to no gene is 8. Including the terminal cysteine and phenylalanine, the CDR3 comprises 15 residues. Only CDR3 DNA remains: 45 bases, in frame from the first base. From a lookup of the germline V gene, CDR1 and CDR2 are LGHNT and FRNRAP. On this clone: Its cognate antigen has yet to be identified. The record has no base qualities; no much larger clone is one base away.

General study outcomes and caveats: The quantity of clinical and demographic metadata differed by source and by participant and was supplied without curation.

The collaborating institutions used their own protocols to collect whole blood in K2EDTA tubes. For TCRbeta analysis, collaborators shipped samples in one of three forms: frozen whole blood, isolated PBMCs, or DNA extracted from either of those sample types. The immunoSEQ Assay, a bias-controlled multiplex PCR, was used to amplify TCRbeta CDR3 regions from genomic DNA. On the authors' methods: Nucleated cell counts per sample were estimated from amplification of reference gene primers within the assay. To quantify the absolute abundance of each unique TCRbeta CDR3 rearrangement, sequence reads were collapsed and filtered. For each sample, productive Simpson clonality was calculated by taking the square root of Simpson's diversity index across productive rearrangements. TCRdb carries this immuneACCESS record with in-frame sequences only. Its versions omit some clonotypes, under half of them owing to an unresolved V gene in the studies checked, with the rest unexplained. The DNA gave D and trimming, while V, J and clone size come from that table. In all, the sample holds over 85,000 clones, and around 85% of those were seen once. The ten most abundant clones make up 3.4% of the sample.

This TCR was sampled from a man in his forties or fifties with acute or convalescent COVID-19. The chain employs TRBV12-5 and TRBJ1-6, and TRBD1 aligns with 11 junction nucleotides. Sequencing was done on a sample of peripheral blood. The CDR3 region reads CASGLGDRGIWPLHF. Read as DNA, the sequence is TGTGCTAGTGGTTTAGGGGACAGGGGGATCTGGCCCCTCCACTTT.